Sequencing of this TCR beta chain was carried out in a study of OX40 agonist ivuxolimab in advanced cancers. Whole-study findings and limits: Researchers report that CD8+ T cells had, on average, more expanded clones than CD4+.

TCRdb's table, derived via immunoSEQ multiplex PCR, lists solely in-frame clones and lacks some. The sample records roughly 41,000 clones, under 90% being singletons. The CDR3 length is 13 residues. The germline CDR1 and CDR2 sequences are LNHNV and YYDKDF (reference sequence). The germline V and J ends were trimmed by 4 bases and 5 bases, with 9 bases remaining between them. In its sample, this clone was seen a few times. Antigen: not known. Sequences were derived from CD4+ or CD8+ T cells sorted from blood, sampled in a trial of the OX40 agonist ivuxolimab. The rearrangement joins TRBV15 to TRBJ1-5; the D is unclear. The TCR was taken from an adult with an advanced solid tumor such as melanoma, head and neck, liver or kidney cancer. The CDR3 DNA reads as TGTGCCACCAGCAAGGCACCCGATCAGCCCCAGCATTTT. Protein: CATSKAPDQPQHF.